Following are 14 T cell receptor beta chains from one sample sequenced in a study of blood T cells in healthy people across ages. A J-beta primer mix and a sample-barcoded 5' primer were used in a second PCR of roughly 7 to 12 cycles. TCRdb used MiXCR to reprocess the 5' RACE reads, holding one entry per CDR3 protein. The repertoire holds about a million distinct CDR3 sequences, 35% to 40% seen once, with over 10% in the top ten. Sequenced sample: blood. All receptors come from a man between 18 and 35 years old in good health.

This clonotype was counted only a few times. The chain joins TRBV5-6 to TRBJ1-1, with TRBD1 matching over 10 bases. Germline trimming cut 0 bases from V and 10 bases from J; bases unmatched to any gene: 15. Germline assignment: CDR1 SGHDT and CDR2 YYEEEE. The CDR3 is 17 amino acids. CDR3 amino acids: CASSLVSSGQGYGGAFF. The CDR3 DNA sequence: TGTGCCAGCAGCTTGGTGTCTTCGGGACAGGGGTATGGCGGAGCTTTCTTT.

This clonotype was counted only a few times. The chain employs TRBV6-5 and TRBJ2-3, with D uncertain. In germline, CDR1 is MNHEY, CDR2 SVGAGI. The CDR3 loop spans 13 amino acids. V lost 4 bases and J lost 3, with 8 bases in between. The CDR3: CASSWQVTDTQYF. The CDR3 coding sequence is TGTGCCAGCAGTTGGCAGGTAACAGATACGCAGTATTTT.

The rearrangement joins TRBV9 to TRBJ1-1, with a possible D match to TRBD1 (5 bases). The CDR3 has 13 residues. Per germline, CDR1 SGDLS and CDR2 YYNGEE. V was trimmed by 4 bases and J by 5 bases, leaving 12 bases between them. This CDR3 reads CASSSATETEAFF. The CDR3 DNA reads as TGTGCCAGCAGCTCAGCGACAGAGACTGAAGCTTTCTTT.

V is TRBV7-9 and J is TRBJ1-1; 9 nucleotides line up with TRBD1. The CDR3 length is 13 residues. CDR1 and CDR2 from the germline V gene are SEHNR and FQNEAQ (reference sequence). V shed 8 bases and J 6 bases; nucleotides not matched to a gene: 7. CDR3: CASRPDRGAEAFF. CDR3 bases: TGTGCCAGCCGACCGGACAGGGGAGCTGAAGCTTTCTTT.

This clonotype has just a few counts. V gene TRBV14 combines with J gene TRBJ1-1; 7 nucleotides align to TRBD1. This CDR3 contains 14 residues. In germline, CDR1 is SGHDN, CDR2 FVKESK. V trimming: 4 bases; J trimming: 3 bases; junction bases outside the gene matches: 5. CDR3: CASSPQGWDTEAFF. The CDR3 bases are TGTGCCAGCAGCCCACAGGGGTGGGACACTGAAGCTTTCTTT.

J is TRBJ2-3 and V is TRBV7-2, with D possibly matching TRBD2 (7 bases). The length of the CDR3 is 15 residues. The V gene's germline CDR1 is SGHTA and CDR2 FQGNSA. V was clipped by 5 bases and J by 5 bases, with 17 bases between them. Here the CDR3 reads CASSPTGGAVDTQYF. The CDR3 coding sequence is TGTGCCAGCAGCCCAACTGGGGGGGCTGTAGATACGCAGTATTTT.

V usage is TRBV7-3 and J usage is TRBJ2-3; D may be TRBD2 (5 bases). The V end was cut by 1 base, the J end by 9 bases, with 11 bases between. CDR3 length equals 13 residues. Germline V CDR1 and CDR2: SGHTA, FQGTGA. CDR3 residues: CASSLNWGETQYF. The DNA for the CDR3 is TGTGCCAGCAGCTTAAATTGGGGAGAGACGCAGTATTTT.

The rearrangement links TRBV20-1 to TRBJ2-6, with a possible D match to TRBD1 (6 bases). V gave up 4 bases and J gave up 4 bases, with 11 bases separating them. Germline assignment: CDR1 DFQATT and CDR2 SNEGSKA (reference sequence). CDR3 length: 14 residues. This CDR3 reads CSAKQGWGANVLTF. CDR3 DNA sequence: TGCAGTGCTAAACAGGGATGGGGGGCCAACGTCCTGACTTTC.

The J gene is TRBJ1-6, the V gene TRBV6-2 or TRBV6-3; a possible D gene is TRBD1 (6 bases). Germline V gene data show CDR1 as MNHEY and CDR2 as SVGEGT. The length of the CDR3 is 17 residues. V shed 7 bases and J shed 0 bases, with 16 bases lying between them. CDR3 in DNA: TGTGCCAGCAAGTTGGACAGCCGTAGCTCCTATAATTCACCCCTCCACTTT. This codes for CASKLDSRSSYNSPLHF.

This chain joins TRBV2 and TRBJ2-1, with D perhaps TRBD2 (5 bases). The CDR3 is made up of 16 amino acids. Trimming took 5 bases from V and 8 from J, leaving 22 bases between them. Germline V gene data show CDR1 as SNHLY and CDR2 as FYNNEI. In nucleotides, the CDR3 is TGTGCCAGCAGTCCCTCCGGACTGGAACCTGGGGATGAGCAGTTCTTC. This codes for CASSPSGLEPGDEQFF.

The chain couples TRBV3-1 to TRBJ2-1; D is possibly TRBD1 or TRBD2 (5 bases each). Trimming pared 8 bases from V and 5 bases from J, leaving 22 bases between. Germline values: CDR1 LGHDT, CDR2 YNNKEL (reference sequence). The CDR3 loop spans 16 amino acids. The CDR3 bases are TGTGCCAGCTCAGACAGAGGGCGACGTGGAAACAATGAGCAGTTCTTC. Its translation: CASSDRGRRGNNEQFF.

This clonotype has a handful of counts. This sequence joins TRBV29-1 and TRBJ1-4; the D gene is possibly TRBD1 (6 bases). This CDR3 is 12 amino acids long. Germline CDR1 and CDR2: SQVTM and ANQGSEA. The V end lost 7 bases, the J end lost 1 base, and 7 bases lay between the germline ends. CDR3 coding DNA: TGCAGCGGGGGGCGAACTAATGAAAAACTGTTTTTT. It encodes CSGGRTNEKLFF.

This chain links TRBV5-1 with TRBJ2-1; the D is unclear. The germline V and J ends were trimmed by 4 bases and 5 bases, with 13 bases remaining between them. The germline V gene encodes CDR1 SGHRS and CDR2 YFSETQ. The CDR3 extends over 14 amino acids. The CDR3 DNA is TGCGCCAGCAGCGTGGCTTGGCGAGACAATGAGCAGTTCTTC. The encoded protein is CASSVAWRDNEQFF.

A few counts support this clonotype. The rearrangement links TRBV27 to TRBJ1-2; D not certain. Trimming took 0 bases from V and 4 from J, leaving 6 bases between them. Germline CDR1 and CDR2: MNHEY and SMNVEV (reference sequence). This CDR3 has 13 amino acids. CDR3 in DNA: TGTGCCAGCAGTTTATCCCTACGCTATGGCTACACCTTC. Its protein is CASSLSLRYGYTF.